Listed below are T cell receptor beta chains from one sample, sequenced in a study of cytomegalovirus exposure and HLA in healthy donors. The assay was immunoSEQ multiplex PCR, and TCRdb's table has in-frame clones only and misses some. The sample yields about 200,000 clones, 65% to 85% seen once. Sequenced material: PBMCs. The source of these receptors is a middle-aged man in good health and CMV-seronegative. CDR3s leave out the opening cysteine and the closing phenylalanine or tryptophan. Fields, in order: D gene, J gene, V gene, CDR3 length, clone size, CDR3 protein. The D gene is left open where the match is weak. Clone size is stated in some rows and not others, as once, few, many or a class when expanded.

d_gene: NA
j_gene: TRBJ2-7
v_gene: TRBV27
len: 11
abundance: few
CDR3aa: ASSLSTAREQY

d_gene: TRBD2
j_gene: TRBJ2-7
v_gene: TRBV4-2
len: 15
abundance: NA
CDR3aa: ASSLLPEASGGYEQY

d_gene: NA
j_gene: TRBJ2-7
v_gene: TRBV27
len: 11
abundance: NA
CDR3aa: ASSLAGPYEQY

d_gene: TRBD1
j_gene: TRBJ1-4
v_gene: TRBV18
len: 14
abundance: NA
CDR3aa: ASSDKLQGSGEKLF

d_gene: TRBD1
j_gene: TRBJ1-2
v_gene: TRBV7-2
len: 13
abundance: few
CDR3aa: ASSLLRAGGYGYT

d_gene: TRBD1
j_gene: TRBJ2-7
v_gene: TRBV5-1
len: 13
abundance: NA
CDR3aa: ASSYPGQGVVEQY

d_gene: TRBD2
j_gene: TRBJ2-3
v_gene: TRBV29-1
len: 11
abundance: NA
CDR3aa: SRGRDRPDTQY

d_gene: NA
j_gene: TRBJ2-1
v_gene: TRBV5-1
len: 13
abundance: NA
CDR3aa: ASSLGPNGFNEQF

d_gene: NA
j_gene: TRBJ2-1
v_gene: TRBV28
len: 13
abundance: NA
CDR3aa: ASSSPLLGRNEQF

d_gene: NA
j_gene: TRBJ2-3
v_gene: TRBV10-3
len: 12
abundance: NA
CDR3aa: AIREEGATDTQY

d_gene: TRBD1
j_gene: TRBJ2-4
v_gene: TRBV7-9
len: 17
abundance: NA
CDR3aa: ASSSSPVTGGRGKNIQY

d_gene: TRBD1
j_gene: TRBJ1-3
v_gene: TRBV6-5
len: 12
abundance: NA
CDR3aa: ASSYSTGPNTIY

d_gene: TRBD2
j_gene: TRBJ2-7
v_gene: TRBV11-3
len: 12
abundance: NA
CDR3aa: ASSLDRGAYEQY

d_gene: NA
j_gene: TRBJ1-1
v_gene: TRBV7-8
len: 16
abundance: few
CDR3aa: ASSLLPKPPGRNTEAF

d_gene: NA
j_gene: TRBJ2-7
v_gene: TRBV27
len: 13
abundance: NA
CDR3aa: ASSLTAGSSYEQY

d_gene: TRBD1
j_gene: NA
v_gene: TRBV6-1
len: 13
abundance: NA
CDR3aa: ATKDLGQGKYEQY

d_gene: NA
j_gene: TRBJ1-1
v_gene: TRBV18
len: 12
abundance: few
CDR3aa: ASSPLRDKSEAF

d_gene: TRBD1
j_gene: TRBJ2-5
v_gene: TRBV5-1
len: 15
abundance: NA
CDR3aa: ASSPTIGTGREETQY

d_gene: TRBD1
j_gene: TRBJ2-7
v_gene: TRBV4-1
len: 14
abundance: NA
CDR3aa: VSSPVGQGRTYEQY

d_gene: NA
j_gene: TRBJ2-2
v_gene: TRBV2
len: 12
abundance: NA
CDR3aa: ASRVIDAGGELF

d_gene: TRBD1
j_gene: TRBJ2-5
v_gene: TRBV19
len: 12
abundance: NA
CDR3aa: ASSTGTGKETQY

d_gene: TRBD1
j_gene: TRBJ1-1
v_gene: TRBV30
len: 14
abundance: NA
CDR3aa: AWSRGQGASSTEAF